The rows below give T cell receptor beta chains drawn from one sample of a study of blood T cell repertoires in COVID-19. Clones were sequenced by immunoSEQ multiplex PCR, and TCRdb holds only the in-frame ones, with some missing. The sample shows 50,000 to 80,000 clones, roughly 90% of them seen only once. The sequencing input was peripheral blood. The source is an elderly woman with active COVID-19. The CDR3 runs from the conserved cysteine through the conserved F or W. Fields, in order: clone size, J gene, D gene, V gene, CDR3 protein, CDR3 DNA. A D gene is named only where the DNA matches it firmly. Size is omitted from some rows. Given values are once, few, many or a class for expanded clones.

abundance: NA; j_gene: TRBJ2-5; d_gene: NA; v_gene: TRBV5-1; CDR3aa: CASSLSGSETQYF; CDR3nt: TGCGCCAGCAGCTTGTCGGGGAGCGAGACCCAGTACTTC
abundance: NA; j_gene: TRBJ2-2; d_gene: TRBD1; v_gene: TRBV19; CDR3aa: CASSTLQGAGTGELFF; CDR3nt: TGTGCCAGTAGTACCCTACAGGGGGCCGGCACCGGGGAGCTGTTTTTT
abundance: NA; j_gene: TRBJ2-1; d_gene: NA; v_gene: TRBV10-3; CDR3aa: CAISESRAEQFF; CDR3nt: TGTGCCATCAGTGAGTCGCGGGCAGAGCAGTTCTTC
abundance: NA; j_gene: TRBJ1-2; d_gene: NA; v_gene: TRBV25-1; CDR3aa: CASSEHSYYGYTF; CDR3nt: TGTGCCAGCAGTGAACACAGTTACTATGGCTACACCTTC
abundance: NA; j_gene: TRBJ1-1; d_gene: NA; v_gene: TRBV3-1/TRBV3-2; CDR3aa: CASSQDGTRGTEAFF; CDR3nt: TGTGCCAGCAGCCAAGACGGGACCAGGGGCACTGAAGCTTTCTTT
abundance: NA; j_gene: TRBJ1-1; d_gene: TRBD1; v_gene: TRBV11-2; CDR3aa: CASSKDRVTEAFF; CDR3nt: TGTGCCAGCAGCAAAGACAGGGTCACTGAAGCTTTCTTT
abundance: NA; j_gene: TRBJ2-7; d_gene: NA; v_gene: TRBV4-1; CDR3aa: CASSQEHFTAYEQYF; CDR3nt: TGCGCCAGCAGCCAAGAGCACTTTACGGCCTACGAGCAGTACTTC
abundance: NA; j_gene: TRBJ1-1; d_gene: TRBD1; v_gene: TRBV5-4; CDR3aa: CASSKGQGNTEAFF; CDR3nt: TGTGCCAGCAGCAAAGGACAGGGGAACACTGAAGCTTTCTTT
abundance: NA; j_gene: TRBJ1-2; d_gene: NA; v_gene: TRBV15; CDR3aa: CATSTTVNYGYTF; CDR3nt: TGTGCCACCAGCACGACAGTAAACTATGGCTACACCTTC
abundance: NA; j_gene: TRBJ2-7; d_gene: TRBD1; v_gene: TRBV5-4; CDR3aa: CASSRLRGQDYEQYF; CDR3nt: TGTGCCAGCAGCCGCCTTCGCGGACAGGACTACGAGCAGTACTTC
abundance: NA; j_gene: TRBJ1-3; d_gene: NA; v_gene: TRBV6-5; CDR3aa: CASSVILHPGNTIYF; CDR3nt: TGTGCCAGCAGCGTGATTTTACACCCTGGAAACACCATATATTTT
abundance: NA; j_gene: TRBJ1-1; d_gene: NA; v_gene: TRBV24-1; CDR3aa: CATSDGGRGETTEAFF; CDR3nt: TGTGCCACCAGTGATGGGGGACGGGGGGAGACCACTGAAGCTTTCTTT
abundance: NA; j_gene: TRBJ2-1; d_gene: NA; v_gene: TRBV7-2; CDR3aa: CASSAGGASYNEQFF; CDR3nt: TGTGCCAGCAGCGCTGGGGGGGCCTCCTACAATGAGCAGTTCTTC
abundance: NA; j_gene: TRBJ1-1; d_gene: NA; v_gene: TRBV3-1/TRBV3-2; CDR3aa: CASSRGGHTEAFF; CDR3nt: TGTGCCAGCAGCCGCGGGGGCCACACTGAAGCTTTCTTT
abundance: NA; j_gene: TRBJ1-1; d_gene: TRBD1; v_gene: TRBV5-1; CDR3aa: CASSFGQGTEAFF; CDR3nt: TGCGCCAGCAGCTTCGGACAGGGCACTGAAGCTTTCTTT
abundance: NA; j_gene: TRBJ2-5; d_gene: TRBD2; v_gene: TRBV18; CDR3aa: CASSPGGSWTQYF; CDR3nt: TGTGCCAGCTCCCCCGGGGGGTCCTGGACCCAGTACTTC
abundance: NA; j_gene: TRBJ2-1; d_gene: TRBD2; v_gene: TRBV10-3; CDR3aa: CAISESTSGRAEQFF; CDR3nt: TGTGCCATCAGTGAGTCAACTAGCGGGAGGGCTGAGCAGTTCTTC
abundance: NA; j_gene: TRBJ2-1; d_gene: TRBD1; v_gene: TRBV15; CDR3aa: CATSKQGGSYNEQFF; CDR3nt: TGTGCCACCAGCAAACAGGGGGGATCCTACAATGAGCAGTTCTTC
abundance: NA; j_gene: TRBJ2-6; d_gene: TRBD1; v_gene: TRBV28; CDR3aa: CASSPGTAGANVLTF; CDR3nt: TGTGCCAGCAGTCCAGGGACAGCTGGGGCCAACGTCCTGACTTTC
abundance: NA; j_gene: TRBJ1-6; d_gene: NA; v_gene: TRBV4-1; CDR3aa: CASSQDPIVASTANNSPLHF; CDR3nt: TGCGCCAGCAGCCAAGATCCGATTGTTGCGTCGACTGCAAATAATTCACCCCTCCACTTT
abundance: once; j_gene: TRBJ2-5; d_gene: NA; v_gene: TRBV28; CDR3aa: CASTQGSETQYF; CDR3nt: TGTGCCAGCACCCAGGGATCAGAGACCCAGTACTTC
abundance: NA; j_gene: TRBJ2-3; d_gene: TRBD2; v_gene: TRBV5-1; CDR3aa: CASSLGDYTDTQYF; CDR3nt: TGCGCCAGCAGCTTGGGGGACTACACAGATACGCAGTATTTT
abundance: NA; j_gene: TRBJ1-2; d_gene: NA; v_gene: TRBV6-6; CDR3aa: CASSYGEDTAAYGYTF; CDR3nt: TGTGCCAGCAGTTACGGCGAGGACACGGCAGCCTATGGCTACACCTTC
abundance: NA; j_gene: TRBJ2-4; d_gene: TRBD1; v_gene: TRBV28; CDR3aa: CASSPAGGDSNIQYF; CDR3nt: TGTGCCAGCAGTCCGGCAGGGGGCGATAGTAACATTCAGTACTTC
abundance: NA; j_gene: TRBJ2-2; d_gene: NA; v_gene: TRBV29-1; CDR3aa: CSVARSVGGELFF; CDR3nt: TGCAGCGTTGCCAGGTCGGTTGGCGGGGAGCTGTTTTTT
abundance: NA; j_gene: TRBJ1-2; d_gene: TRBD1; v_gene: TRBV5-5; CDR3aa: CASNTGTGNYGYTF; CDR3nt: TGTGCCAGCAACACCGGGACAGGGAATTATGGCTACACCTTC
abundance: once; j_gene: TRBJ2-5; d_gene: TRBD2; v_gene: TRBV15; CDR3aa: CATSRGTSGGGWETQYF; CDR3nt: TGTGCCACCAGCAGAGGGACTAGCGGGGGGGGATGGGAGACCCAGTACTTC
abundance: NA; j_gene: TRBJ2-5; d_gene: NA; v_gene: TRBV28; CDR3aa: CASSLRQGETQYF; CDR3nt: TGTGCCAGCAGTTTAAGGCAGGGGGAGACCCAGTACTTC
abundance: NA; j_gene: TRBJ2-1; d_gene: TRBD2; v_gene: TRBV3-1/TRBV3-2; CDR3aa: CASSPRLAGIIHEQFF; CDR3nt: TGTGCCAGCAGCCCCCGACTAGCGGGAATAATACATGAGCAGTTCTTC
abundance: NA; j_gene: TRBJ1-2; d_gene: NA; v_gene: TRBV3-1/TRBV3-2; CDR3aa: CASSQDRTDNYGYTF; CDR3nt: TGTGCCAGCAGCCAAGACCGGACAGATAACTATGGCTACACCTTC
abundance: NA; j_gene: TRBJ2-6; d_gene: NA; v_gene: TRBV5-1; CDR3aa: CASSPAGSGANVLTF; CDR3nt: TGCGCCAGCAGCCCGGCGGGCTCTGGGGCCAACGTCCTGACTTTC
abundance: NA; j_gene: TRBJ2-5; d_gene: TRBD1; v_gene: TRBV27; CDR3aa: CASSFGQGLQETQYF; CDR3nt: TGTGCCAGCAGTTTCGGACAGGGCCTCCAAGAGACCCAGTACTTC
abundance: few; j_gene: TRBJ1-6; d_gene: TRBD1; v_gene: TRBV3-1/TRBV3-2; CDR3aa: CASRNDRDNSPLHF; CDR3nt: TGTGCCAGCAGGAACGACAGGGACAATTCACCCCTCCACTTT
abundance: NA; j_gene: TRBJ2-3; d_gene: TRBD2; v_gene: TRBV6-5; CDR3aa: CASRRGGATDTQYF; CDR3nt: TGTGCCAGCAGGCGGGGGGGAGCCACAGATACGCAGTATTTT
abundance: NA; j_gene: TRBJ2-3; d_gene: TRBD2; v_gene: TRBV11-2; CDR3aa: CASSLRASGTQDTQYF; CDR3nt: TGTGCCAGCAGCTTAAGGGCTAGCGGGACCCAAGATACGCAGTATTTT
abundance: NA; j_gene: TRBJ2-5; d_gene: TRBD1; v_gene: TRBV27; CDR3aa: CASSPGTGTGLETQYF; CDR3nt: TGTGCCAGCAGTCCCGGGACAGGGACCGGGTTAGAGACCCAGTACTTC
abundance: NA; j_gene: TRBJ2-3; d_gene: NA; v_gene: TRBV19; CDR3aa: CASSIADSTDTDTQYF; CDR3nt: TGTGCCAGTAGTATCGCGGACAGTACGGACACAGATACGCAGTATTTT
abundance: NA; j_gene: TRBJ2-5; d_gene: TRBD1; v_gene: TRBV6-7; CDR3aa: CASSTGQGQETQYF; CDR3nt: TGTGCCAGCAGTACGGGACAGGGGCAAGAGACCCAGTACTTC
abundance: NA; j_gene: TRBJ2-3; d_gene: NA; v_gene: TRBV10-1; CDR3aa: CASSDGSTDTQYF; CDR3nt: TGCGCCAGCAGTGACGGTAGCACAGATACGCAGTATTTT
abundance: NA; j_gene: TRBJ2-5; d_gene: TRBD2; v_gene: TRBV28; CDR3aa: CASSPSGGGETQYF; CDR3nt: TGTGCCAGCAGTCCCTCCGGGGGGGGCGAGACCCAGTACTTC
abundance: NA; j_gene: TRBJ1-1; d_gene: NA; v_gene: TRBV5-1; CDR3aa: CASRKGERGTEAFF; CDR3nt: TGCGCCAGCAGAAAGGGGGAACGGGGCACTGAAGCTTTCTTT
abundance: NA; j_gene: TRBJ1-1; d_gene: NA; v_gene: TRBV13; CDR3aa: CASSLEHGTEAFF; CDR3nt: TGTGCCAGCAGCTTAGAGCATGGCACTGAAGCTTTCTTT
abundance: NA; j_gene: TRBJ1-1; d_gene: TRBD1; v_gene: TRBV6-5; CDR3aa: CASSSGTGNVAFF; CDR3nt: TGTGCCAGCAGTTCCGGGACAGGGAACGTCGCTTTCTTT
abundance: once; j_gene: TRBJ1-1; d_gene: TRBD1; v_gene: TRBV7-8; CDR3aa: CASSQGGSNTEAFF; CDR3nt: TGTGCCAGCAGCCAGGGGGGGAGCAACACTGAAGCTTTCTTT
abundance: NA; j_gene: TRBJ2-7; d_gene: TRBD2; v_gene: TRBV6-5; CDR3aa: CASSPLAGGSYEQYF; CDR3nt: TGTGCCAGCAGTCCCCTAGCGGGAGGGTCCTACGAGCAGTACTTC
abundance: NA; j_gene: TRBJ1-2; d_gene: NA; v_gene: TRBV27; CDR3aa: CASSLDGGRGYGYTF; CDR3nt: TGTGCCAGCAGTTTAGATGGAGGCCGGGGCTATGGCTACACCTTC
abundance: NA; j_gene: TRBJ2-1; d_gene: TRBD2; v_gene: TRBV9; CDR3aa: CASSARAGVGTEQFF; CDR3nt: TGTGCCAGCAGCGCCAGAGCGGGAGTCGGAACTGAGCAGTTCTTC
abundance: NA; j_gene: TRBJ2-1; d_gene: NA; v_gene: TRBV19; CDR3aa: CASSEGGPSYNEQFF; CDR3nt: TGTGCCAGTTCTGAGGGAGGCCCCTCTTACAATGAGCAGTTCTTC
abundance: NA; j_gene: TRBJ2-6; d_gene: NA; v_gene: TRBV5-4; CDR3aa: CASSLATASGANVLTF; CDR3nt: TGTGCCAGCAGCTTGGCCACAGCCTCTGGGGCCAACGTCCTGACTTTC
abundance: NA; j_gene: TRBJ2-7; d_gene: NA; v_gene: TRBV3-1/TRBV3-2; CDR3aa: CASSQFGSRRGLYEQYF; CDR3nt: TGTGCCAGCAGCCAATTCGGGTCGAGGAGGGGCCTCTACGAGCAGTACTTC
abundance: NA; j_gene: TRBJ1-2; d_gene: NA; v_gene: TRBV7-9; CDR3aa: CASSLERDYGYTF; CDR3nt: TGTGCCAGCAGCTTAGAGAGGGACTATGGCTACACCTTC
abundance: few; j_gene: TRBJ2-3; d_gene: TRBD2; v_gene: TRBV27; CDR3aa: CASSPGTSSFDTQYF; CDR3nt: TGTGCCAGCAGTCCGGGGACTAGCTCCTTCGATACGCAGTATTTT
abundance: once; j_gene: TRBJ2-7; d_gene: TRBD2; v_gene: TRBV7-8; CDR3aa: CASSLSSGSGYEQYF; CDR3nt: TGTGCCAGCAGCTTAAGTAGCGGGAGCGGGTACGAGCAGTACTTC
abundance: once; j_gene: TRBJ1-5; d_gene: NA; v_gene: TRBV6-5; CDR3aa: CASSKRDQPQHF; CDR3nt: TGTGCCAGCAGTAAGAGGGATCAGCCCCAGCATTTT
abundance: NA; j_gene: TRBJ2-3; d_gene: TRBD2; v_gene: TRBV28; CDR3aa: CASRLSGGRRSRQYF; CDR3nt: TGTGCCAGCAGACTCAGCGGGGGCCGGAGGAGCAGGCAGTATTTT
abundance: NA; j_gene: TRBJ2-1; d_gene: NA; v_gene: TRBV9; CDR3aa: CASSVGGLGGIEQFF; CDR3nt: TGTGCCAGCAGCGTAGGGGGGCTTGGAGGCATTGAGCAGTTCTTC
abundance: once; j_gene: TRBJ2-1; d_gene: TRBD2; v_gene: TRBV5-8; CDR3aa: CASSLGLALNEQFF; CDR3nt: TGTGCCAGCAGCTTGGGACTAGCCCTCAATGAGCAGTTCTTC
abundance: NA; j_gene: TRBJ1-2; d_gene: NA; v_gene: TRBV28; CDR3aa: CASSFQGRSYYGYTF; CDR3nt: TGTGCCAGCAGTTTCCAGGGCCGTTCCTACTATGGCTACACCTTC
abundance: once; j_gene: TRBJ1-2; d_gene: NA; v_gene: TRBV28; CDR3aa: CASRNDSAGFALDF; CDR3nt: TGTGCCAGCAGGAATGACAGTGCCGGTTTCGCCTTGGATTTC